This T cell receptor beta chain derives from a study of T cells in tumors after PD-1 blockade. Regarding the study as a whole: Around 37% of tumor TCR clonotypes were also found in blood.

Concerning this clone: As yet, its antigen is unknown.

Germline assignment: CDR1 SGHNT and CDR2 YYREEE (reference sequence). V was shortened by 3 bases and J by 2 bases, with 11 bases between the two germline ends. This CDR3 has 14 amino acids. Tumor or blood genomic DNA was sequenced, with inputs of about 550 ng to 6,004 ng. Clones were read by immunoSEQ multiplex PCR, and TCRdb kept only the in-frame ones, dropping some. The sample shows approximately 35,000 clones, about 77% of them seen only once. The chain uses TRBV5-4 and TRBJ2-5; D is unresolved. The sequence was obtained from a human donor with basal cell carcinoma. The sample here was PBMCs, taken before anti-PD-1 treatment. The CDR3 loop is CASSYWNNQETQYF. CDR3 DNA: TGTGCCAGCAGCTATTGGAATAATCAAGAGACCCAGTACTTC.